This T cell receptor (beta chain) was recovered during a study of T cells in Graves' hyperthyroidism and ophthalmopathy. There are a few counts of this clonotype. Its antigen is currently unknown. Findings of the study overall: Before onset, by a median of approximately 5.9 months, the model predicted ophthalmopathy. Blood also contained most expanded thyroid clonotypes above 0.001.

Stable disease denoted Graves' hyperthyroidism without ophthalmopathy progression within 18 months. From RNA transcripts, TCR beta CDR3 regions were amplified. First-round RT-PCR of the TCR CDR3 relied on the HTBI primer set. TCRdb reprocessed the multiplex PCR reads with MiXCR, giving one entry per CDR3 protein. In the table there are more than 500,000 distinct CDR3 sequences, around 13% of which are singletons. The CDR3 has 15 residues. The trim removed 5 bases at V and 7 bases at J, leaving 11 bases unmatched. Germline CDR1 is MNHNS and CDR2 is SASEGT. V is TRBV6-1 and J is TRBJ2-1; 7 bases match TRBD1. Sequencing used blood. This TCR derives from a woman aged 40-49 years with Graves' hyperthyroidism. This CDR3 reads CASSNPGTALNEQFF. The CDR3 nucleotides read TGTGCCAGCAGTAACCCCGGGACAGCCCTGAATGAGCAGTTCTTC.